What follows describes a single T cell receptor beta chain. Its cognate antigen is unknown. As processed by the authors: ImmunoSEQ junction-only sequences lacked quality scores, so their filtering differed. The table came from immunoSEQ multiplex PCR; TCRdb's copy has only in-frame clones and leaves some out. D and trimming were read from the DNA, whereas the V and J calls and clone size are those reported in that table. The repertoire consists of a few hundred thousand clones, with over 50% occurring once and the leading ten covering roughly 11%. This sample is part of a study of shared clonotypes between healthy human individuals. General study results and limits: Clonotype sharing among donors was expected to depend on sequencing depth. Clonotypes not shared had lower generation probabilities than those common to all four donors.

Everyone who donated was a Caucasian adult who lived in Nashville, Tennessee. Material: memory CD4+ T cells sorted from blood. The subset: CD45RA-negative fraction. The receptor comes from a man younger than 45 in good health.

The CDR3 sequence: CASSLMAAGYEQYF. CDR3 nucleotides: TGTGCCAGCAGCTTAATGGCGGCGGGCTACGAGCAGTACTTC. The V call is TRBV7-2, the J call TRBJ2-7, with a tentative D call TRBD2 (5 bases). V dropped 2 bases and J dropped 3 bases, with 11 bases sitting between them. This CDR3 has 14 residues. Germline assignment: CDR1 SGHTA and CDR2 FQGNSA.